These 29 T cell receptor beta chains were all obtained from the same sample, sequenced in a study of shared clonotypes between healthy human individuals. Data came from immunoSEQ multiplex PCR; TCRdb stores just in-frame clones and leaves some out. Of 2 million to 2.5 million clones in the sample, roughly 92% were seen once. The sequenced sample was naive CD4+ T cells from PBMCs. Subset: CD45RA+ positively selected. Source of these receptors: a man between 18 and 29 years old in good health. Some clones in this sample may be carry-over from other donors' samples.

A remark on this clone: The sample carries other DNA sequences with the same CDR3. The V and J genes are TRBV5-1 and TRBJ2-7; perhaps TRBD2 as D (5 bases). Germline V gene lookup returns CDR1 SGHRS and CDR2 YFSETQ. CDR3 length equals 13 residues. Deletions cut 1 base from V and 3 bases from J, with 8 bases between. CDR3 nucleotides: TGCGCCAGCAGCTTGAGAGGGCTCTACGAGCAGTACTTC. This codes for CASSLRGLYEQYF. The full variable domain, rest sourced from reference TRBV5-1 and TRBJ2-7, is KAGVTQTPRYLIKTRGQQVTLSCSPISGHRSVSWYQQTPGQGLQFLFEYFSETQRNKGNFPGRFSGRQFSNSRSEMNVSTLELGDSALYLCASSLRGLYEQYFGPGTRLTVT.

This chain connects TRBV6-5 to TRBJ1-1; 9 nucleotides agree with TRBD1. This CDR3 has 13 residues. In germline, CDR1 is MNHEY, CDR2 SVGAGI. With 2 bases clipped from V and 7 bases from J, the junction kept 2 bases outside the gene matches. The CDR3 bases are TGTGCCAGCAGTTACGACAGGGGGGTTGAAGCTTTCTTT. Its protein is CASSYDRGVEAFF.

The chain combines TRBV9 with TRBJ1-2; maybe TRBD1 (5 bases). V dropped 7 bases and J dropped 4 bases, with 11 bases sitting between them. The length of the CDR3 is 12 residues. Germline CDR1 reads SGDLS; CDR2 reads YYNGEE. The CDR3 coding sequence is TGTGCCAGCCCAGGGAGCTTCTATGGCTACACCTTC. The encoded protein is CASPGSFYGYTF.

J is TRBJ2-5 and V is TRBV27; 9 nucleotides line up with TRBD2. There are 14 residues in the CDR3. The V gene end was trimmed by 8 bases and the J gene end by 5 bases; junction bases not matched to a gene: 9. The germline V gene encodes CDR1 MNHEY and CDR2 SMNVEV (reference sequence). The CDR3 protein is CASRKAREGETQYF. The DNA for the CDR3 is TGTGCCAGCCGGAAGGCGCGGGAGGGGGAGACCCAGTACTTC.

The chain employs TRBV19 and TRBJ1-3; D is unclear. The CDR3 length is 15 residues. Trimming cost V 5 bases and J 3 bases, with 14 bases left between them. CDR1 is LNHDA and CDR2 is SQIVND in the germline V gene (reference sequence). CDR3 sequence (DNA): TGTGCCAGTAGTTCCTCCCGGAGTCGTGGAAACACCATATATTTT. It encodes CASSSSRSRGNTIYF.

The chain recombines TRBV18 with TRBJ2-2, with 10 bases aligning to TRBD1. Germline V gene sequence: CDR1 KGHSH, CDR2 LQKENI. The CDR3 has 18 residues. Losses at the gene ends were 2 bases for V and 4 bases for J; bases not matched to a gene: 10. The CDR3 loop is CASSPRRPGQGPTGELFF. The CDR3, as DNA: TGTGCCAGCTCACCAAGGAGACCGGGACAGGGGCCCACCGGGGAGCTGTTTTTT.

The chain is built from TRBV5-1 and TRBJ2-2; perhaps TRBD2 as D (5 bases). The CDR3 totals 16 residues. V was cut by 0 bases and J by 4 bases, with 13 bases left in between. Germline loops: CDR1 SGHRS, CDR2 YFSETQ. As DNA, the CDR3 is TGCGCCAGCAGCTTGGGCTTGGGAGCCGGCACCGGGGAGCTGTTTTTT. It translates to CASSLGLGAGTGELFF.

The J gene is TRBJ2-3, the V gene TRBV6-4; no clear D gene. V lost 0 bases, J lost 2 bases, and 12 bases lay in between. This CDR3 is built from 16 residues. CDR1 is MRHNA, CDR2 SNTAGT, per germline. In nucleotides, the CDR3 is TGTGCCAGCAGTGACTCAACGGCAATCCCCACAGATACGCAGTATTTT. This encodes CASSDSTAIPTDTQYF.

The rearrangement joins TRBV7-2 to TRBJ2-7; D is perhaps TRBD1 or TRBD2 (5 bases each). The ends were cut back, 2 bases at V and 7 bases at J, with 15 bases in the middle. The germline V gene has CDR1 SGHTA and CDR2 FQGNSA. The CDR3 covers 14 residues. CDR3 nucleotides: TGTGCCAGCAGCTTATTGGGGCGGGCCAAAGAGCAGTACTTC. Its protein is CASSLLGRAKEQYF.

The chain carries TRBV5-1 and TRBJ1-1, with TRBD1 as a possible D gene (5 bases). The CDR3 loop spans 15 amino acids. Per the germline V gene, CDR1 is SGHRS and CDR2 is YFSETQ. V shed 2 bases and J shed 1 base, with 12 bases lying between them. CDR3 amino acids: CASSLNAGSNTEAFF. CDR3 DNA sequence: TGCGCCAGCAGCTTAAACGCAGGGTCGAACACTGAAGCTTTCTTT.

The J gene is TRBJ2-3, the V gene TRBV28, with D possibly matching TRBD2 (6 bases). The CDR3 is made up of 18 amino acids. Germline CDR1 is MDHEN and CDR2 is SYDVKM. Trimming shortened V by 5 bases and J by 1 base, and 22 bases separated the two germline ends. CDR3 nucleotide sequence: TGTGCCAGCAGTCTACCCTTTCTAACTAGCAGGGGCACAGATACGCAGTATTTT. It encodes CASSLPFLTSRGTDTQYF. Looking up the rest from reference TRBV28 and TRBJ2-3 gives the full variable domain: DVKVTQSSRYLVKRTGEKVFLECVQDMDHENMFWYRQDPGLGLRLIYFSYDVKMKEKGDIPEGYSVSREKKERFSLILESASTNQTSMYLCASSLPFLTSRGTDTQYFGPGTRLTVL.

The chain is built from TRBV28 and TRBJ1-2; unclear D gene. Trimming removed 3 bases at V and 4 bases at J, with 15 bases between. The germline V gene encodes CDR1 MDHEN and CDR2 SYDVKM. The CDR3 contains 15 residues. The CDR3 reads CASSFAHKDLYGYTF. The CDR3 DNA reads TGTGCCAGCAGTTTCGCGCACAAAGATCTCTATGGCTACACCTTC.

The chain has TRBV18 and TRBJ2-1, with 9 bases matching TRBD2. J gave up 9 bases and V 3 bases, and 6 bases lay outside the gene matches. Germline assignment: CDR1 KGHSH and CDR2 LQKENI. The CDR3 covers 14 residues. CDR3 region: CASSPGLARGEQFF. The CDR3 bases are TGTGCCAGCTCACCGGGACTAGCTAGGGGTGAGCAGTTCTTC.

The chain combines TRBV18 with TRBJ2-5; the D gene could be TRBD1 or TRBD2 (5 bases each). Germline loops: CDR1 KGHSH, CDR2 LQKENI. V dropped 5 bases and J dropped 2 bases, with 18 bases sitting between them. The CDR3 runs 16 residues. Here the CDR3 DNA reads TGTGCCAGCTCAGGATCTTTAGCTGAGGGGCAAGAGACCCAGTACTTC. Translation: CASSGSLAEGQETQYF.

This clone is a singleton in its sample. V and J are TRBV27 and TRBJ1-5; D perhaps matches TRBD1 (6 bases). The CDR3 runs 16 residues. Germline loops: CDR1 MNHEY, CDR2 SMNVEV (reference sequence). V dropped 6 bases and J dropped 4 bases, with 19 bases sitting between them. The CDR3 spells CASSVGRGAGNQPQHF. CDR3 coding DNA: TGTGCCAGCAGCGTCGGTAGGGGGGCTGGAAATCAGCCCCAGCATTTT.

CDR3 amino acids: CASSQDTRAYEQYF. The CDR3, as DNA: TGCGCCAGCAGCCAAGATACCAGGGCGTACGAGCAGTACTTC. The gene calls are TRBV4-3 and TRBJ2-7; possible D gene TRBD1, 5 bases. This CDR3 region has 14 residues. Germline V gene sequence: CDR1 LGHNA, CDR2 YSLEER. Deletions cut 0 bases from V and 4 bases from J, with 10 bases between.

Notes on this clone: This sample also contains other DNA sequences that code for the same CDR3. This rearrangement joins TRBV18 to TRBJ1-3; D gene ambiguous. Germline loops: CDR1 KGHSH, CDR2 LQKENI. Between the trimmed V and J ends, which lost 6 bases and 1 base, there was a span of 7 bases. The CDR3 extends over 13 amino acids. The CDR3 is CASSPQSGNTIYF. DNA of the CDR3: TGTGCCAGCTCGCCCCAGTCTGGAAACACCATATATTTT.

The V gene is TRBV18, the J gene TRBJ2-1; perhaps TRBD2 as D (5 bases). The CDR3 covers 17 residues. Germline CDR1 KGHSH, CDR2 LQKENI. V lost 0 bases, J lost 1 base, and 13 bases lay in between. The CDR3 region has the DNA TGTGCCAGCTCACCACCAACCCGGCCGGGGTCCTACAATGAGCAGTTCTTC. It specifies CASSPPTRPGSYNEQFF.

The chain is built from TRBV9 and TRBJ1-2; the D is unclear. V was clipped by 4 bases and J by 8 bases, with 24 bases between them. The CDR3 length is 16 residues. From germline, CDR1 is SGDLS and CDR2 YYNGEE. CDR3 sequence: CASSLWALGAYEGYTF. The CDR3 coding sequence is TGTGCCAGCAGCTTGTGGGCCCTTGGTGCCTATGAGGGCTACACCTTC. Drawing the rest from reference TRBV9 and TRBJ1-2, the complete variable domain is DSGVTQTPKHLITATGQRVTLRCSPRSGDLSVYWYQQSLDQGLQFLIQYYNGEERAKGNILERFSAQQFPDLHSELNLSSLELGDSALYFCASSLWALGAYEGYTFGSGTRLTVV.

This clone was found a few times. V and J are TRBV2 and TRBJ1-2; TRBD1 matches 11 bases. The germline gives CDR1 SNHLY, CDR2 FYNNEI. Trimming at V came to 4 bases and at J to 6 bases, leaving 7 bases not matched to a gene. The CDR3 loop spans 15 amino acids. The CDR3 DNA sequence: TGTGCCAGCAGTGGGTGGACAGGGGGCGCGAATGGCTACACCTTC. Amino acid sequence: CASSGWTGGANGYTF.

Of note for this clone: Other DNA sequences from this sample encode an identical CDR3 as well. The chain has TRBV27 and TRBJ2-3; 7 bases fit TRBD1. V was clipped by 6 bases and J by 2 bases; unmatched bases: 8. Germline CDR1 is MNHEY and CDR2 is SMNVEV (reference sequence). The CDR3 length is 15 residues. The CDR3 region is CASSPRTGSTDTQYF. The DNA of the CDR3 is TGTGCCAGCAGCCCGCGGACAGGCTCCACAGATACGCAGTATTTT.

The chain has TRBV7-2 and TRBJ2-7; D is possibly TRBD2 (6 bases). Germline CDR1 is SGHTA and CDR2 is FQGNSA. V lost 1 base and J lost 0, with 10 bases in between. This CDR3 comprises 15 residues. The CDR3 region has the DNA TGTGCCAGCAGCTTAGGGGCGGGACCCTCCTACGAGCAGTACTTC. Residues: CASSLGAGPSYEQYF.

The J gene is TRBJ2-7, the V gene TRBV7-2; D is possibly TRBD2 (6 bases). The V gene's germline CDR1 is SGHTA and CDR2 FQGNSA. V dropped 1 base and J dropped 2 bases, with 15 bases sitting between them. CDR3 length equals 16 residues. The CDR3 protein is CASSLVSTSRAYEQYF. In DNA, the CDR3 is TGTGCCAGCAGCTTAGTCAGTACTAGCCGAGCCTACGAGCAGTACTTC.

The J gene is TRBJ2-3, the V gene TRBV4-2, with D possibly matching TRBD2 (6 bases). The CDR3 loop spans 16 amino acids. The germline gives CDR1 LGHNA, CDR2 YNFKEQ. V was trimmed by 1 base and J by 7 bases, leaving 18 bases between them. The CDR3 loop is CASSQGTQGAGYTQYF. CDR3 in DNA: TGTGCCAGCAGCCAAGGGACCCAGGGAGCGGGTTATACGCAGTATTTT.

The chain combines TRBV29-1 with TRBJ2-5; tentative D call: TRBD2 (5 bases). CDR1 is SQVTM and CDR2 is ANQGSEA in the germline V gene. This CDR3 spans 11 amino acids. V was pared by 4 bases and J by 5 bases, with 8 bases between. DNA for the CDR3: TGCAGCGTTGCGGGGTGGGAGACCCAGTACTTC. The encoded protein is CSVAGWETQYF.

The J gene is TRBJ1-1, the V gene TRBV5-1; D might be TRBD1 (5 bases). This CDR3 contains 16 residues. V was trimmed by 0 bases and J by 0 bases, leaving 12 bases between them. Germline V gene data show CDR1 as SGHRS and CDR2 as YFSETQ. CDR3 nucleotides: TGCGCCAGCAGCTTGGCCCAGGGTGACATGAACACTGAAGCTTTCTTT. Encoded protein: CASSLAQGDMNTEAFF.

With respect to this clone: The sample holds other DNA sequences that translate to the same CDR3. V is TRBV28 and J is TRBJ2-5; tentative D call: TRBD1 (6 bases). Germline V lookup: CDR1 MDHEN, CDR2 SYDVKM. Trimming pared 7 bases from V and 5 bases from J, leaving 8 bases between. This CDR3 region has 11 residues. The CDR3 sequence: CASTQGETQYF. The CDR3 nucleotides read TGTGCCAGCACCCAGGGGGAGACCCAGTACTTC.

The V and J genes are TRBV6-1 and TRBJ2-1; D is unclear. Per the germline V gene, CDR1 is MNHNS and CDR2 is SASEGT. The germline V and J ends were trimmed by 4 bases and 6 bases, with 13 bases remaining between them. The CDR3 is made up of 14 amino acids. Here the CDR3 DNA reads TGTGCCAGCAGTGCCCTAGTGAGCTCCAATGAGCAGTTCTTC. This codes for CASSALVSSNEQFF.

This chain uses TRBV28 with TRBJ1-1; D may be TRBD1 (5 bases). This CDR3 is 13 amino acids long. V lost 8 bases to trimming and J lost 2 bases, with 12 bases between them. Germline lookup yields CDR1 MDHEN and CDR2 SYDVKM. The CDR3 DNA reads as TGTGCCAGCGGGGCGGGTGGAAACACTGAAGCTTTCTTT. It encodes CASGAGGNTEAFF.